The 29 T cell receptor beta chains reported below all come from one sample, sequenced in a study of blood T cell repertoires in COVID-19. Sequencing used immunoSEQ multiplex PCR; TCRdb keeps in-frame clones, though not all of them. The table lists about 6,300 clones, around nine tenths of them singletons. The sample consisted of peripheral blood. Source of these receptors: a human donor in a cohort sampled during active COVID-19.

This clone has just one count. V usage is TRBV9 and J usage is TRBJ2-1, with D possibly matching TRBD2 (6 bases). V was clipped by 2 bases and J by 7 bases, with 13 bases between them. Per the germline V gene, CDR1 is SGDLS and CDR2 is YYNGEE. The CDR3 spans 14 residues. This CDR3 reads CASSVEGRGNEQFF. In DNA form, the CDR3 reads TGTGCCAGCAGCGTCGAGGGCCGGGGGAATGAGCAGTTCTTC.

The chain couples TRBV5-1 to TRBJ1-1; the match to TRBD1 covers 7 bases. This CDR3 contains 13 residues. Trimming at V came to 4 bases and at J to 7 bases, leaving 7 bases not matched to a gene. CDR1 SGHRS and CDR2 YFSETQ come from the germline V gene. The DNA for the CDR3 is TGCGCCAGCAGCCGGACAGGCGAAGTTGAAGCTTTCTTT. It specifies CASSRTGEVEAFF.

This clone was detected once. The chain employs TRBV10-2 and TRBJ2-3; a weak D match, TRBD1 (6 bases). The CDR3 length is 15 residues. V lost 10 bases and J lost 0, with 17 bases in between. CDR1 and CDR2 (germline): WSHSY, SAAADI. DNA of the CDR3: TGCGCCACCGAAAGCCAGGGGAGCAGCACAGATACGCAGTATTTT. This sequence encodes CATESQGSSTDTQYF.

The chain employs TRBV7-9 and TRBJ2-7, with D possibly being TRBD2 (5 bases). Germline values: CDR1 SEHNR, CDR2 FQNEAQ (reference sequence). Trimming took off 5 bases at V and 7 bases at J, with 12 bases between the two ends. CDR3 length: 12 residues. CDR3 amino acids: CASSHGLGEQYF. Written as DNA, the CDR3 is TGTGCCAGCAGCCACGGACTTGGGGAGCAGTACTTC.

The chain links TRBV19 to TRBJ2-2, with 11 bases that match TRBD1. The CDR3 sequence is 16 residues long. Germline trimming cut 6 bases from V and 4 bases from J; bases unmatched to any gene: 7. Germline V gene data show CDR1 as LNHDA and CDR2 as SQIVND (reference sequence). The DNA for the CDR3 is TGTGCCAGTAGCCCCACCGGGACAGGGGGCACCGGGGAGCTGTTTTTT. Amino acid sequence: CASSPTGTGGTGELFF.

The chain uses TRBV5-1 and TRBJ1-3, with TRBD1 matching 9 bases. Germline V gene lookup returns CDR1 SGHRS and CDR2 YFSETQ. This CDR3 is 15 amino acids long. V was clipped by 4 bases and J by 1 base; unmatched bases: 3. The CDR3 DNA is TGCGCCAGCAGCGGGACAGGGTTATCTGGAAACACCATATATTTT. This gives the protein CASSGTGLSGNTIYF.

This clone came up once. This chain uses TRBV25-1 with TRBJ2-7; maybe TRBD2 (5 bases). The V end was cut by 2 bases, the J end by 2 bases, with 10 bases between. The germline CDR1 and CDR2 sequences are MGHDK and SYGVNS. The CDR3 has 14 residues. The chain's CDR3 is CASSEEDGAYEQYF. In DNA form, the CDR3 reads TGTGCCAGCAGTGAAGAGGACGGGGCCTACGAGCAGTACTTC.

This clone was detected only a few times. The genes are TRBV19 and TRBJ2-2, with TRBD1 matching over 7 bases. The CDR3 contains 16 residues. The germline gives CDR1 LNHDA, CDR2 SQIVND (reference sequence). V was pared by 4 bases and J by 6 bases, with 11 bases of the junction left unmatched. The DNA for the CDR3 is TGTGCCAGTAGTAGTATGGGACAGATGGGACCCGGGGAGCTGTTTTTT. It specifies CASSSMGQMGPGELFF.

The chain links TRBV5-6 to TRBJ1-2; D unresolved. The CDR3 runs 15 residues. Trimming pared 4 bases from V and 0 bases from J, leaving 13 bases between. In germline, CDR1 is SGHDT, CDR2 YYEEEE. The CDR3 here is CASSLRRRSNYGYTF. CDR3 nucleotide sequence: TGTGCCAGCAGCCTCCGTCGGAGATCTAACTATGGCTACACCTTC.

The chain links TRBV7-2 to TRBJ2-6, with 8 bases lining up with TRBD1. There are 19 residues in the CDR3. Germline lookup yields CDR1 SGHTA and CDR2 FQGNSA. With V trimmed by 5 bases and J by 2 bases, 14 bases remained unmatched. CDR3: CASSLWAGGSLPGANVLTF. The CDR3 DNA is TGTGCCAGCAGCCTGTGGGCAGGGGGCTCGTTGCCTGGGGCCAACGTCCTGACTTTC.

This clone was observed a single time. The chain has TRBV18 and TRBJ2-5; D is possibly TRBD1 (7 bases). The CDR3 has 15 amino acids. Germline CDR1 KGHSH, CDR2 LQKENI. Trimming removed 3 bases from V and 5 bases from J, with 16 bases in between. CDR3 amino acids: CASSPETGRRETQYF. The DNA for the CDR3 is TGTGCCAGCTCACCGGAGACAGGGAGGAGGGAGACCCAGTACTTC.

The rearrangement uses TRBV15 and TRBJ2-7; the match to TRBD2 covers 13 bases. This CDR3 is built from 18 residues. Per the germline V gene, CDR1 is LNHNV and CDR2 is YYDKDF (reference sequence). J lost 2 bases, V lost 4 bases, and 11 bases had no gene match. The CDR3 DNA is TGTGCCACCAGCACCACGACTAGCGGGAGGCTTAGGCCCTACGAGCAGTACTTC. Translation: CATSTTTSGRLRPYEQYF.

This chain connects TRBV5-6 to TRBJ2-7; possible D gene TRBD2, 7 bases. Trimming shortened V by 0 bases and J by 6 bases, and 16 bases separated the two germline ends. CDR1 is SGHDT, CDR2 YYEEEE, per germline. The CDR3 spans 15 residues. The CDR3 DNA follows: TGTGCCAGCAGCTTGGGCGGGGGCCCTGAGGGCGAGCAGTACTTC. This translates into CASSLGGGPEGEQYF.

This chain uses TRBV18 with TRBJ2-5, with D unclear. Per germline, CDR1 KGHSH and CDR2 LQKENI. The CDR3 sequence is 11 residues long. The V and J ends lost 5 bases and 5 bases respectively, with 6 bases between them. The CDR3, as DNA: TGTGCCAGCTCAGGGCAGGAGACCCAGTACTTC. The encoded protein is CASSGQETQYF.

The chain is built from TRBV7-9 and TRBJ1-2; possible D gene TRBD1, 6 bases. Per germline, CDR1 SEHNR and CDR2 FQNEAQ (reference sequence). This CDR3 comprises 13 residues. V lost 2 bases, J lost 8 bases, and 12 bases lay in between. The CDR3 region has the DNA TGTGCCAGCAGCTTAACAGGGAGTAAGGGCTACACCTTC. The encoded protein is CASSLTGSKGYTF.

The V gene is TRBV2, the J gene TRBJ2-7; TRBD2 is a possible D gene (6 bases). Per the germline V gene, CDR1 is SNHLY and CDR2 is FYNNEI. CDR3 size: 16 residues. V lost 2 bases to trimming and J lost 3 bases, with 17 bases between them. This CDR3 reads CASSERTTGLGYEQYF. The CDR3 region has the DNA TGTGCCAGCAGTGAAAGGACTACTGGTCTGGGCTACGAGCAGTACTTC.

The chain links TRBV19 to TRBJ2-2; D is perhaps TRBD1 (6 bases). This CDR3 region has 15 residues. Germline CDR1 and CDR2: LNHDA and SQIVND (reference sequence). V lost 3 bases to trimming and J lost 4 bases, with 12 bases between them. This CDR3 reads CASSIGQTLTGELFF. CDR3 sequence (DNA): TGTGCCAGTAGTATTGGACAGACTCTCACCGGGGAGCTGTTTTTT.

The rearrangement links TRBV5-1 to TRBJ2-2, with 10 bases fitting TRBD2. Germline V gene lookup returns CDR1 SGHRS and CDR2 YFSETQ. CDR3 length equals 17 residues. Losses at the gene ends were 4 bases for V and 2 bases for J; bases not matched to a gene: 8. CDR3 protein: CASSAQPSGRNTGELFF. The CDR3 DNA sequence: TGCGCCAGCAGCGCTCAACCTAGCGGGAGAAACACCGGGGAGCTGTTTTTT. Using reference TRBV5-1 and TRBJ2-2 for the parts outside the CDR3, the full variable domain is KAGVTQTPRYLIKTRGQQVTLSCSPISGHRSVSWYQQTPGQGLQFLFEYFSETQRNKGNFPGRFSGRQFSNSRSEMNVSTLELGDSALYLCASSAQPSGRNTGELFFGEGSRLTVL.

This chain's CDR3 is CASSDGGSVANEKLFF. CDR3 sequence (DNA): TGTGCCAGCAGTGACGGCGGGTCTGTGGCTAATGAAAAACTGTTTTTT. J is TRBJ1-4 and V is TRBV6-1; D not certain. The V and J ends lost 3 bases and 3 bases respectively, with 14 bases between them. CDR1 is MNHNS, CDR2 SASEGT, per germline. This CDR3 is built from 16 residues.

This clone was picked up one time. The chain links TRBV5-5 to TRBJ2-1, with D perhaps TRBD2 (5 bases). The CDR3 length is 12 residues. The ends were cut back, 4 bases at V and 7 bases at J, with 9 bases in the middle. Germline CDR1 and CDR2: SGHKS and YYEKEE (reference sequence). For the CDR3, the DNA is TGTGCCAGCAGCGCACTAGGGAATGAGCAGTTCTTC. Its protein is CASSALGNEQFF.

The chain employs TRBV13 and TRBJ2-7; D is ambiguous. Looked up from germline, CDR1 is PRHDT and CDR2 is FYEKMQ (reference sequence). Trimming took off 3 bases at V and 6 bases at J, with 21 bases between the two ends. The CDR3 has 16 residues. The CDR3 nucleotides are TGTGCCAGCAGCTTCCGACAAGGCCCCCTACCCTCCGAGCAGTACTTC. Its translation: CASSFRQGPLPSEQYF. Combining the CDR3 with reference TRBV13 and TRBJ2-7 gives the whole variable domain AAGVIQSPRHLIKEKRETATLKCYPIPRHDTVYWYQQGPGQDPQFLISFYEKMQSDKGSIPDRFSAQQFSDYHSELNMSSLELGDSALYFCASSFRQGPLPSEQYFGPGTRLTVT.

CDR3 in amino acids: CASSRGGLSQPQHF. Written as DNA, the CDR3 is TGTGCCAGCAGCCGAGGGGGTTTAAGTCAGCCCCAGCATTTT. The chain carries TRBV3-1 (or the pseudogene TRBV3-2) and TRBJ1-5; D possibly corresponds to TRBD1 (6 bases). Germline CDR1 is LGHDT and CDR2 is YNNKEL (reference sequence). The CDR3 contains 14 residues. With 4 bases removed from V and 6 bases from J, the gap between germline ends came to 13 bases.

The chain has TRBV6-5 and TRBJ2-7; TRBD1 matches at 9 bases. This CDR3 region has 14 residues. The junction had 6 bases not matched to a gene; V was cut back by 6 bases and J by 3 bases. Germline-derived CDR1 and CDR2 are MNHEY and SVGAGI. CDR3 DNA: TGTGCCAGCAGCGAGCGACAGGGGGTCTACGAGCAGTACTTC. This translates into CASSERQGVYEQYF.

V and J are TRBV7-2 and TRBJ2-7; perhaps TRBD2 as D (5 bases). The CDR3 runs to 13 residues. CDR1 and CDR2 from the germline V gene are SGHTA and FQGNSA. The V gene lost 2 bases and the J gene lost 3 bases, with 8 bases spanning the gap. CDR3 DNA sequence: TGTGCCAGCAGCTTATACCGGGGCTACGAGCAGTACTTC. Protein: CASSLYRGYEQYF.

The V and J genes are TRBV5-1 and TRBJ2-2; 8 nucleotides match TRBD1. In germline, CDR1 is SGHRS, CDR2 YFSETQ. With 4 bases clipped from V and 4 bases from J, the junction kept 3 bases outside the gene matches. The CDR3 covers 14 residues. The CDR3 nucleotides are TGCGCCAGCAGCACGGGACAGGCCACCGGGGAGCTGTTTTTT. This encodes CASSTGQATGELFF.

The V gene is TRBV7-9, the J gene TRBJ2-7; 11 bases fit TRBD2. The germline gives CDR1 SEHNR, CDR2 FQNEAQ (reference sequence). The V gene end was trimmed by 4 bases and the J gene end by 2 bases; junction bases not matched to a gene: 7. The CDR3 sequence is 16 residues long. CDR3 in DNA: TGTGCCAGCAGCTCCTATATAGCGGGAGGGACCTACGAGCAGTACTTC. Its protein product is CASSSYIAGGTYEQYF.

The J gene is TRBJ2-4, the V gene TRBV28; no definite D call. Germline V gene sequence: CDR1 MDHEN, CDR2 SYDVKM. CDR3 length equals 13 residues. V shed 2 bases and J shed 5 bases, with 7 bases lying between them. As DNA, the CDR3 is TGTGCCAGCAGTTTACCCGGTGAAAACATTCAGTACTTC. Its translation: CASSLPGENIQYF.

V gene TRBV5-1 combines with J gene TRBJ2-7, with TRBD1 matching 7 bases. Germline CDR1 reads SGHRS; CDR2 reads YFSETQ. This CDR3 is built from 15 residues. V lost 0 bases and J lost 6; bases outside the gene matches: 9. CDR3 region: CASSLVAGQVSEQYF. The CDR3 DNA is TGCGCCAGCAGCTTGGTAGCAGGACAGGTTAGCGAGCAGTACTTC.

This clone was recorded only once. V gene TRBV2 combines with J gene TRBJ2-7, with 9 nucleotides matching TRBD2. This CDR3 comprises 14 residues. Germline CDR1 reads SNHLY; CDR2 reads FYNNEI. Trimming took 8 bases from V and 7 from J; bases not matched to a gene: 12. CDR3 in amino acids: CASRAGGEPFEQYF. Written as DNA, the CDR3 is TGTGCCAGCCGGGCGGGAGGGGAGCCCTTTGAGCAGTACTTC.